This TCR beta chain was sequenced in a study of T cell changes during pregnancy in multiple sclerosis. Measured with immunoSEQ multiplex PCR; TCRdb has only the in-frame clones, and not every one. The sample holds roughly 86,000 clones; 80% to 95% are singletons and the top ten take about 2.6%. CDR3 length: 14 residues. Germline V gene data show CDR1 as SNHLY and CDR2 as FYNNEI. Trimming at V came to 2 bases and at J to 4 bases, leaving 3 bases not matched to a gene. This clonotype originated in a female donor with multiple sclerosis, enrolled in a pregnancy study. Sample: peripheral blood, taken in the first trimester of pregnancy. The chain employs TRBV2 and TRBJ2-7; TRBD2 agrees at 9 bases. The CDR3 is CASSELAGRYEQYF. CDR3 nucleotide sequence: TGTGCCAGCAGTGAACTAGCGGGAAGGTACGAGCAGTACTTC.